This T cell receptor (beta chain) was profiled in a study of neoadjuvant anti-PD-1 for oral cavity cancer. Some clones are missing from TCRdb's copy, which holds only in-frame ones; the method was immunoSEQ multiplex PCR. The sample includes over 13,000 clones, around 75% of them seen just once. Regarding time point: after neoadjuvant nivolumab, at surgical resection. Cohort: HPV-negative, locally advanced oral cavity squamous cell carcinoma patients. Analysis of PBMCs was direct, with no culture step. Sequenced here: PBMCs, sampled after nivolumab (anti-PD-1) treatment. The TCR sequence derives from a person aged 35 to 85 with oral cavity squamous cell carcinoma.

The CDR3 coding sequence is TGTGCCAGCAGCTTAGTTCCAGGGAATGGCTACACCTTC. It specifies CASSLVPGNGYTF. The chain uses TRBV7-2 and TRBJ1-2, with a possible D match to TRBD1 (5 bases). The CDR3 has 13 amino acids. The V gene lost 1 base and the J gene lost 6 bases, with 9 bases spanning the gap. Looked up from germline, CDR1 is SGHTA and CDR2 is FQGNSA. Full variable domain (rest looked up from reference TRBV7-2 and TRBJ1-2): GAGVSQSPSNKVTEKGKDVELRCDPISGHTALYWYRQSLGQGLEFLIYFQGNSAPDKSGLPSDRFSAERTGGSVSTLTIQRTQQEDSAVYLCASSLVPGNGYTFGSGTRLTVV.